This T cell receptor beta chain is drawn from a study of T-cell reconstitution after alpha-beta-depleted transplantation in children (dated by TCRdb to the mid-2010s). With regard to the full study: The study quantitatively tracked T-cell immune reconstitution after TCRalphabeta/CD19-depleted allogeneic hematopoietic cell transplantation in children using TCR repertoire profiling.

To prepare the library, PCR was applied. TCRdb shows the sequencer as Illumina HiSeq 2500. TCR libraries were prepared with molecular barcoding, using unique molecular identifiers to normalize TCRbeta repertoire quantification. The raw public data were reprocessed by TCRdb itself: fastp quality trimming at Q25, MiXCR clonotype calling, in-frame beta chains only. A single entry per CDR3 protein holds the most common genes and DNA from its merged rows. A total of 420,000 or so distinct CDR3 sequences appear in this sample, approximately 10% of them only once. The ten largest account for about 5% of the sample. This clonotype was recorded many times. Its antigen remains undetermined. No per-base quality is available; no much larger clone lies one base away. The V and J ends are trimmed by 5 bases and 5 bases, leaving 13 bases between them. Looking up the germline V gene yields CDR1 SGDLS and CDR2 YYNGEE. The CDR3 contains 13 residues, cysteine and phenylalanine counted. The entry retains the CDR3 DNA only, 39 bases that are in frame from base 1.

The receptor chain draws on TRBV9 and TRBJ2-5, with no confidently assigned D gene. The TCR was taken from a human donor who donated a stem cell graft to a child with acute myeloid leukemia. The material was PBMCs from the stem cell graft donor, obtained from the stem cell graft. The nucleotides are TGTGCCAGCAGTGTACAGAGCTTGGAGACCCAGTACTTC. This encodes CASSVQSLETQYF.